This T cell receptor beta chain is from a study of blood T cell repertoires in COVID-19. This clone appeared a few times. Only in-frame clones appear in the TCRdb table, and some are missing; sequencing was by immunoSEQ multiplex PCR. The profile covers around 30,000 clones, with roughly 87% appearing a single time and 15% to 20% taken by the ten largest. This CDR3 region has 16 residues. With 4 bases removed from V and 4 bases from J, the gap between germline ends came to 17 bases. Specimen: peripheral blood. The receptor was isolated from an elderly man with acute or convalescent COVID-19. V gene TRBV23-1 combines with J gene TRBJ1-5; no definite D call. TRBV23-1 is an open reading frame, and its role is uncertain. The CDR3 DNA is TGCGCCAGCAGTCTCCTAGAACGATTCCCTAATCAGCCCCAGCATTTT. Amino acid sequence: CASSLLERFPNQPQHF.